This T cell receptor beta chain was identified during a study of neurological immune-mediated disorders. Study-wide findings and caveats: The greatest degree of TCR clonal expansion was observed in HTLV-1-associated myelopathy, with the lowest in multiple sclerosis, below that of healthy controls.

As for the cDNA, it was generated by 5'RACE with 10-nucleotide random UMIs. TCRdb fed the 5' RACE reads into MiXCR, producing one record per CDR3 protein. The sample has about 38,000 distinct CDR3 sequences, just under 7.5% seen once; the top ten hold around 6%. This clonotype was seen more than once but under ten times. What it recognizes is unknown. The CDR3 contains 13 residues. Trimming took off 6 bases at V and 4 bases at J, with 10 bases between the two ends. It was blood bank volunteers in Maryland, USA who made up the healthy controls. For the sorted libraries, around 1 million CD4+ or CD8+ T cells were used.

The chain employs TRBV12-3 or TRBV12-4 and TRBJ2-1; maybe TRBD1 (5 bases). The sample taken for sequencing was CD4+ T cells from blood. The receptor was isolated from a man aged 50 to 59 in good health. The CDR3: CASSLGPYNEQFF. The CDR3 DNA is TGTGCCAGCAGCCTGGGGCCTTACAATGAGCAGTTCTTC.